This T cell receptor (beta chain) was sequenced during a study of T cells in Graves' hyperthyroidism and ophthalmopathy. Findings of the study overall: Blood shared most expanded thyroid clonotypes above 0.001.

The source material, RNA transcripts, was used to amplify TCR beta CDR3 regions. The TCR CDR3 first-round RT-PCR relied on the HTBI primer set. Using its own MiXCR run on the multiplex PCR reads, TCRdb lists one record per CDR3 protein. Among approximately 590,000 distinct CDR3 sequences, approximately 15% were seen once, and the ten largest hold roughly 6.6%. This clonotype came up a few times. Its specificity is unknown. The length of the CDR3 is 16 residues. Per the germline V gene, CDR1 is PRHDT and CDR2 is FYEKMQ (reference sequence). Losses at the gene ends were 5 bases for V and 6 bases for J; bases not matched to a gene: 11.

The receptor's source is a young woman with Graves' hyperthyroidism. Sequencing used blood. This rearrangement joins TRBV13 to TRBJ2-2; 8 nucleotides match TRBD2. The CDR3 protein is CASSPPKTGGAGELFF. DNA of the CDR3: TGTGCCAGCAGCCCCCCCAAAACGGGAGGGGCCGGGGAGCTGTTTTTT. Using reference TRBV13 and TRBJ2-2 for the parts outside the CDR3, the full variable domain is AAGVIQSPRHLIKEKRETATLKCYPIPRHDTVYWYQQGPGQDPQFLISFYEKMQSDKGSIPDRFSAQQFSDYHSELNMSSLELGDSALYFCASSPPKTGGAGELFFGEGSRLTVL.